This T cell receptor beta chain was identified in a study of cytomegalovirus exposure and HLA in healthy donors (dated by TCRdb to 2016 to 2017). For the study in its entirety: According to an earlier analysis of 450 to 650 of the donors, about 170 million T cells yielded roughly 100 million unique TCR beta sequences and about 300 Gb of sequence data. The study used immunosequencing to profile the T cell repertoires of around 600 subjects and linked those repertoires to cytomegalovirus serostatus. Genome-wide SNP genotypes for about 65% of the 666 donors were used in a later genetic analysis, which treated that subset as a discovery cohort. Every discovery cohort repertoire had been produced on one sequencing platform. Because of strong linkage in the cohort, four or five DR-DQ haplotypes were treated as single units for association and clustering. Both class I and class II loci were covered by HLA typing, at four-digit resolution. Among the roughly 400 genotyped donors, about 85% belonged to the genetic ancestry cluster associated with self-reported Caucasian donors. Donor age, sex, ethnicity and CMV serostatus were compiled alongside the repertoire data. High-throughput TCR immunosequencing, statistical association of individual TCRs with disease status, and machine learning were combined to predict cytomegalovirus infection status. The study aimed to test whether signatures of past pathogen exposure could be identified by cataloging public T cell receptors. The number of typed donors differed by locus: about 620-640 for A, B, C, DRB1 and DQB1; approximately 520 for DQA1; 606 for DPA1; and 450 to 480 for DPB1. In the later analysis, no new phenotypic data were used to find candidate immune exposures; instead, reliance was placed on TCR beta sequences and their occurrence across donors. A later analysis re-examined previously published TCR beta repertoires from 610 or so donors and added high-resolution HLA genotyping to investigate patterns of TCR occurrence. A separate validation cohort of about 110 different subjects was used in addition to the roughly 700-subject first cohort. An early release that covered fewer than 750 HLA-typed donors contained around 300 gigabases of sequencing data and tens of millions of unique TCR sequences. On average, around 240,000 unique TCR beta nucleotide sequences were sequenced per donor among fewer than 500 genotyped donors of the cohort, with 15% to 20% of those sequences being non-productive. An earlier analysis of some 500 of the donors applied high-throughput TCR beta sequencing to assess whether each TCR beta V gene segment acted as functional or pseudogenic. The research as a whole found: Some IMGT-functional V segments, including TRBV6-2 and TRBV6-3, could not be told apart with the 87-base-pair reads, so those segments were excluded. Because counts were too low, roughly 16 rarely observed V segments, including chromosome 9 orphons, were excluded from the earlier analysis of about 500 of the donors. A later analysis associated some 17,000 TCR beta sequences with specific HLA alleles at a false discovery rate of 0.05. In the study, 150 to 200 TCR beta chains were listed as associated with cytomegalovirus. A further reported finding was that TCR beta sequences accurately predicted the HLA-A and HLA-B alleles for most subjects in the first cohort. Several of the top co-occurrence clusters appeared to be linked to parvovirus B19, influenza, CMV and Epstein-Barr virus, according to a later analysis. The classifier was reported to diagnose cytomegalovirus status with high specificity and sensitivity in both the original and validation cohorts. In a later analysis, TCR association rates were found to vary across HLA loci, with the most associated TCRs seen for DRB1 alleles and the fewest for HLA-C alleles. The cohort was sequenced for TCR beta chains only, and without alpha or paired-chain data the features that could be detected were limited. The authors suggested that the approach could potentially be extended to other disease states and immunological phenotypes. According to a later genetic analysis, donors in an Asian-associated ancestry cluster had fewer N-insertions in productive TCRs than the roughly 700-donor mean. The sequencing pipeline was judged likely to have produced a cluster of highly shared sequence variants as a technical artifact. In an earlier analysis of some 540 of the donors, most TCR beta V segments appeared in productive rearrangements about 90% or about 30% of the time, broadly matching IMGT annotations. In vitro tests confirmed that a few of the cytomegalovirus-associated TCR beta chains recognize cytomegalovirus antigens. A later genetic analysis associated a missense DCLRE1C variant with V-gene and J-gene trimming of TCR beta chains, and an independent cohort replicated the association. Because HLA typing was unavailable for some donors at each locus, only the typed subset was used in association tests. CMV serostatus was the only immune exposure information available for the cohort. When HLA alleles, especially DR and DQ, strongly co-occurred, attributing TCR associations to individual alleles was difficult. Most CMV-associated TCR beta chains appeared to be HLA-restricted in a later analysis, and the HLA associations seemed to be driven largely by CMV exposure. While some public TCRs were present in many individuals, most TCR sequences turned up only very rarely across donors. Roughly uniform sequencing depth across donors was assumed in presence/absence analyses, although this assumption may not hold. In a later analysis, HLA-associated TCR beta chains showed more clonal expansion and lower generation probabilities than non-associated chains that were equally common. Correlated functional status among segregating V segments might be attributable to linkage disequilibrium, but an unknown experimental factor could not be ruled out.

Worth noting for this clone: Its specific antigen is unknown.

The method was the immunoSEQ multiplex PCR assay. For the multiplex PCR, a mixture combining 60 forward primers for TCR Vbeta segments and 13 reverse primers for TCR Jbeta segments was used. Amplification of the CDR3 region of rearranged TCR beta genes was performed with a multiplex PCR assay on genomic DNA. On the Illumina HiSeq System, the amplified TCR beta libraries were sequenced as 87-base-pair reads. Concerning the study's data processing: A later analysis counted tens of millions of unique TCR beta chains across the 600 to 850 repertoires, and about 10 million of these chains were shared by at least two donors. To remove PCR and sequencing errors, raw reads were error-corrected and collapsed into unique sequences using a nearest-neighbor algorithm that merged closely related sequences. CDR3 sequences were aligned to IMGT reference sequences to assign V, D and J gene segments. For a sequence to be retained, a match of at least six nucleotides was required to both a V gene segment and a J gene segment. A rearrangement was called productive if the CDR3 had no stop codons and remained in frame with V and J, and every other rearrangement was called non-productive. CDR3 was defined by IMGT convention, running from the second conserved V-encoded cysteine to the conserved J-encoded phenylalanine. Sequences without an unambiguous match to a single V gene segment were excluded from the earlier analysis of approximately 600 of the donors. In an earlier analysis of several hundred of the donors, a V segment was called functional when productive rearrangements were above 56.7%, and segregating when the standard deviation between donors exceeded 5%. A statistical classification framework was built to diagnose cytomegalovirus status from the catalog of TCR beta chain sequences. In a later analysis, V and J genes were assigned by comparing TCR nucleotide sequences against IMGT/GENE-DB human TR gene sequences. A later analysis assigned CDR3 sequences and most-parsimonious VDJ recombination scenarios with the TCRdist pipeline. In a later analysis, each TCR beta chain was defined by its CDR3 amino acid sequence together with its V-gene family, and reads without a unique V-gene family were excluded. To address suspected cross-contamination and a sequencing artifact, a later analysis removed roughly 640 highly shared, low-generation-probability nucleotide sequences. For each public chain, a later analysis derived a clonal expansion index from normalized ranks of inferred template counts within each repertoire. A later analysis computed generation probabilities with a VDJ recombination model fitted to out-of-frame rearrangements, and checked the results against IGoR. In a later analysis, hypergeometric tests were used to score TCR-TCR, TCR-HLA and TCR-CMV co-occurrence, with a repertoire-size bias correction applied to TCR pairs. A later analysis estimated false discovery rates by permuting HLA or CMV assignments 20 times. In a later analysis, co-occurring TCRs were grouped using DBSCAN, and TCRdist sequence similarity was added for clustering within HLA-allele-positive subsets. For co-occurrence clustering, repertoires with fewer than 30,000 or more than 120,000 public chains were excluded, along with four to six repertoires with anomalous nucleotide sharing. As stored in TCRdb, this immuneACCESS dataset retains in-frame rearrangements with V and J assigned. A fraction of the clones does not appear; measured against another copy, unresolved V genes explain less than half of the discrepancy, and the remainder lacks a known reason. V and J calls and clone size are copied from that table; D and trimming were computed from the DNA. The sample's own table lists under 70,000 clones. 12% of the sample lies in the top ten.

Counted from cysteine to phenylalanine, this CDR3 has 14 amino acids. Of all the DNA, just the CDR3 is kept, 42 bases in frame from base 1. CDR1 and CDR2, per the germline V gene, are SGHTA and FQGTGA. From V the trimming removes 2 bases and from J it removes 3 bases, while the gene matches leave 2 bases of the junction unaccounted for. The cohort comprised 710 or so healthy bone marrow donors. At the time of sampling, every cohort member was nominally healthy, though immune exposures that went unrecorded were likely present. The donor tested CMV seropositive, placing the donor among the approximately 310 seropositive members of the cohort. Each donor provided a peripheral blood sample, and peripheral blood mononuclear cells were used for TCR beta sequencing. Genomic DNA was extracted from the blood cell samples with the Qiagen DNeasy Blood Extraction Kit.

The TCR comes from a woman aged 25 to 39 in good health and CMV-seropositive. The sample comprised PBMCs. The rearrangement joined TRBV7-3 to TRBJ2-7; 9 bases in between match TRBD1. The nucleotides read TGTGCCAGCAGCTTAGGGGGACAGGGCTACGAGCAGTACTTC. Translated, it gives CASSLGGQGYEQYF.